This section outlines one T cell receptor (beta chain) sequence together with its context. The antigen this receptor binds is unknown. Germline and junction disagree at one end, which may indicate a read error. The CDR3 runs 14 amino acids, cysteine and phenylalanine included. CDR3 DNA is the only sequence kept; it has 42 bases, read in frame from the first base. From a lookup of the germline V gene, CDR1 and CDR2 are MGHRA and YSYEKL. In the prospective study, participants were roughly 18 to 90 years old, resided in 24 geographic areas of the United States, and were enrolled through a virtual design. To assign participants to cohorts, the prospective study relied on clinical history that participants themselves reported in a screening survey and a study questionnaire. ImmuneRACE Cohort 3 recovered participants were defined by two consecutive negative NP/OP PCR tests, healthcare professional clearance, or symptom resolution. Each participant in the prospective study had whole blood, serum and a nasopharyngeal or oropharyngeal swab collected by mobile phlebotomists. Over an approximately 2-month period, participants in the prospective study had the option of providing additional blood draws and questionnaires. Blood samples from the prospective study were shipped frozen or at room temperature prior to DNA extraction.

The immunoSEQ Assay, a bias-controlled multiplex PCR, was used to amplify TCRbeta CDR3 regions from genomic DNA. The authors processed their data as follows. The number of nucleated cells in each sample was estimated from the amplification of reference gene primers within the assay. Sequence reads were collapsed and filtered to measure the absolute abundance of every unique TCRbeta CDR3 rearrangement. For each sample, productive Simpson clonality was calculated by taking the square root of Simpson's diversity index across productive rearrangements. TCRdb stores this immuneACCESS table with in-frame sequences only. Part of the clones is absent; in the studies checked, under half of the shortfall reflects unresolved V genes, and no reason is known for the rest. V, J and clone size are those of that table, while D and trimming were read from the DNA. This sample has around 150,000 clones in its table, and roughly 80% of those were observed once. The ten largest clones add up to 6.2% of the sample.

This sample was taken from a study of blood T cell repertoires in COVID-19 (dated by TCRdb to about 2020). About the study as a whole: Samples from collaborators originated in the United States, Italy and Spain and spanned both the acute and convalescent phases of COVID-19. The material from the prospective study consisted of cDNA or gDNA derived from T cells, B-cell-depleted T cells, or PBMCs. The dataset comprised deeply sampled blood TCRbeta repertoires from subjects exposed to, actively infected with, or recovered from COVID-19. The repertoires were made available in a free public database intended to serve as a resource for research on the immune response to SARS-CoV-2. The samples were drawn from two sources: the first 160 participants of the ongoing ImmuneRACE study, and some 1,300 subjects contributed by 6 global collaborators. Sample metadata almost always included a de-identified subject ID, COVID-19 status, age in years and sex. Where HLA class I and class II types were available, the types were taken from metadata supplied by the sample provider, not from assay-based typing. Overall study results and their limits: Clinical and demographic metadata were provided uncurated, with the amount varying by source and participant.

This clonotype was obtained from a woman in her forties who had recovered from COVID-19. The chain links TRBV4-1 with TRBJ1-5, with the D gene uncertain. The sample comprised PBMCs or T cells enriched from blood (not recorded which). The DNA is TGCGCCAGCAGCGAAGAGGCTTACCGCCAGCCCCAGCATTTT. Translated, this gives CASSEEAYRQPQHF.